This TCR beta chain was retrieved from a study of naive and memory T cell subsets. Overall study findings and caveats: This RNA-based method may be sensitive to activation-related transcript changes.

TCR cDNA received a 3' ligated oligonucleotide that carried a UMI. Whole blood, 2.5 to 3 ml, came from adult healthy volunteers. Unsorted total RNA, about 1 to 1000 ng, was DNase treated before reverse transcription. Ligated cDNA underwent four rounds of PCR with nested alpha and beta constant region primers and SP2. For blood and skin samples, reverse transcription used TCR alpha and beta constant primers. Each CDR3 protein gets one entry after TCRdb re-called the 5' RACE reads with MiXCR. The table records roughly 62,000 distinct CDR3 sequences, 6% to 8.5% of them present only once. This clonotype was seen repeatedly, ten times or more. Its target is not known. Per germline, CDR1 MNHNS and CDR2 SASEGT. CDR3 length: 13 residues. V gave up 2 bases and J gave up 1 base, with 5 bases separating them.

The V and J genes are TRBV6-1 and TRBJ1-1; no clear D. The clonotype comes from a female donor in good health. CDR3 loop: CASSEQKNTEAFF. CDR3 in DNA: TGTGCCAGCAGTGAACAGAAGAACACTGAAGCTTTCTTT.